One and the same sample provided the 11 T cell receptor beta chains below, sequenced in a study of T cell responses to AZD1222 COVID-19 vaccine. Sequencing was performed with immunoSEQ multiplex PCR; in TCRdb, only in-frame clones are kept and a portion is missing. Altogether around 100,000 clones are present, 87% being singletons, with the ten largest covering around 2.3%. The input for sequencing was peripheral blood, taken 28 days after the second AZD1222 dose. These TCRs come from an adult who received the AZD1222 COVID-19 vaccine.

The V and J genes are TRBV5-1 and TRBJ1-4; TRBD1 aligns across 10 bases. The V gene end was trimmed by 1 base and the J gene end by 6 bases; junction bases not matched to a gene: 3. The CDR3 totals 15 residues. CDR1 and CDR2 (germline): SGHRS, YFSETQ. The CDR3 sequence is CASSLTGTGDEKLFF. The CDR3 bases are TGCGCCAGCAGCTTGACCGGGACAGGGGATGAAAAACTGTTTTTT.

The chain combines TRBV18 with TRBJ2-7; 11 bases fit TRBD2. The CDR3 is made up of 15 amino acids. Germline CDR1 and CDR2: KGHSH and LQKENI. J lost 4 bases, V lost 3 bases, and 5 bases had no gene match. This CDR3 reads CASSPGLAENYEQYF. CDR3 sequence (DNA): TGTGCCAGCTCACCGGGACTAGCGGAAAATTACGAGCAGTACTTC. The full variable domain, its missing parts supplied by reference TRBV18 and TRBJ2-7, is NAGVMQNPRHLVRRRGQEARLRCSPMKGHSHVYWYRQLPEEGLKFMVYLQKENIIDESGMPKERFSAEFPKEGPSILRIQQVVRGDSAAYFCASSPGLAENYEQYFGPGTRLTVT.

J is TRBJ2-7 and V is TRBV4-1; TRBD2 matches at 13 bases. With 0 bases clipped from V and 7 bases from J, the junction kept 6 bases outside the gene matches. The germline V gene has CDR1 MGHRA and CDR2 YSYEKL. The CDR3 is made up of 16 amino acids. CDR3: CASSQDTWTSGSEQYF. CDR3 DNA: TGCGCCAGCAGCCAAGATACTTGGACTAGCGGGAGTGAGCAGTACTTC.

The count of this clone is one. The chain couples TRBV4-1 to TRBJ2-1; 7 positions agree with TRBD2. Germline CDR1 and CDR2: MGHRA and YSYEKL. The CDR3 totals 16 residues. Trimming removed 1 base from V and 9 bases from J; junction bases left unmatched: 12. CDR3 coding DNA: TGCGCCAGCAGCCAAGTCTACGGCGGGAGTAATCGTGAGCAGTTCTTC. Its protein is CASSQVYGGSNREQFF.

The chain carries TRBV5-5 and TRBJ1-5, with a possible D match to TRBD1 (5 bases). The CDR3 consists of 15 residues. Germline V gene lookup returns CDR1 SGHKS and CDR2 YYEKEE (reference sequence). Trimming stripped 2 bases from V and 4 bases from J, with 13 bases between. The CDR3 region is CASSFEGLINQPQHF. CDR3 sequence (DNA): TGTGCCAGCAGCTTTGAGGGACTGATTAATCAGCCCCAGCATTTT.

The chain recombines TRBV2 with TRBJ1-2; D gene uncertain. Trimming removed 2 bases at V and 1 base at J, with 20 bases between. CDR1 is SNHLY and CDR2 is FYNNEI in the germline V gene. This CDR3 region has 18 residues. CDR3 nucleotide sequence: TGTGCCAGCAGTGAAACGGATATCGTAACCATGGGTAACTATGGCTACACCTTC. Translated: CASSETDIVTMGNYGYTF.

The V and J genes are TRBV7-8 and TRBJ2-1; 8 bases are shared with TRBD1. The trim removed 0 bases at V and 8 bases at J, leaving 3 bases unmatched. The CDR3 is 14 amino acids. CDR1 is SGHVS and CDR2 is FQNEAQ in the germline V gene. The chain's CDR3 is CASSLASGGYEQFF. The DNA for the CDR3 is TGTGCCAGCAGCTTAGCATCAGGGGGCTATGAGCAGTTCTTC.

The J gene is TRBJ2-1, the V gene TRBV28; the D is unclear. The CDR3 extends over 15 amino acids. V was pared by 3 bases and J by 5 bases, with 14 bases between. Per germline, CDR1 MDHEN and CDR2 SYDVKM. The CDR3 region has the DNA TGTGCCAGCAGTTTTTCGTACGGCGGCGACAATGAGCAGTTCTTC. It specifies CASSFSYGGDNEQFF.

This chain connects TRBV7-9 to TRBJ1-3, with 7 bases aligning to TRBD1. Germline trimming cut 5 bases from V and 3 bases from J; bases unmatched to any gene: 7. CDR1 and CDR2 from the germline V gene are SEHNR and FQNEAQ (reference sequence). The CDR3 runs to 15 residues. The CDR3 DNA follows: TGTGCCAGCAGCGTACAGGGGAGCCGTGGAAACACCATATATTTT. Its protein product is CASSVQGSRGNTIYF.

The chain carries TRBV2 and TRBJ1-1; the match to TRBD1 covers 7 bases. CDR1 and CDR2 (germline): SNHLY, FYNNEI. The V and J ends lost 5 bases and 0 bases, in that order; junction bases with no gene match: 12. The CDR3 is made up of 17 amino acids. CDR3 region: CASSLTGAVRLNTEAFF. CDR3 nucleotide sequence: TGTGCCAGCAGTCTTACAGGGGCGGTGCGATTGAACACTGAAGCTTTCTTT.

V and J are TRBV6-5 and TRBJ2-1; D remains unclear. Trimming took 7 bases from V and 9 from J, leaving 16 bases between them. CDR1 is MNHEY, CDR2 SVGAGI, per germline. The CDR3 sequence is 13 residues long. The CDR3 loop reads CASTPVGAAEQFF. CDR3 nucleotide sequence: TGTGCCAGCACTCCCGTTGGAGCTGCTGAGCAGTTCTTC.